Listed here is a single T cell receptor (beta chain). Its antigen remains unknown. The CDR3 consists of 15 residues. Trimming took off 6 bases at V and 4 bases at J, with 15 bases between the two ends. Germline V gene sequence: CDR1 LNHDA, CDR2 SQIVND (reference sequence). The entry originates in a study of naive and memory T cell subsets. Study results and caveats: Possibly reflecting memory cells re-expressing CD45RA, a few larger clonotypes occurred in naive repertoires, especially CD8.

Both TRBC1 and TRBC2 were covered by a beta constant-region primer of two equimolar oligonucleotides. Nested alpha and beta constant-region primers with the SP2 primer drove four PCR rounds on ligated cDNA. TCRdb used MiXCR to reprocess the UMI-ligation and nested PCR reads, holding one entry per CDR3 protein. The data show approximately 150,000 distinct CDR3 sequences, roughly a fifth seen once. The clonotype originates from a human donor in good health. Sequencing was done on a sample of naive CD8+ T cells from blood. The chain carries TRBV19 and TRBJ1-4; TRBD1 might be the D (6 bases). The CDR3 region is CASSPPGDGNEKLFF. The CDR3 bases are TGTGCCAGTAGCCCTCCAGGGGATGGTAATGAAAAACTGTTTTTT.